This is a list of T cell receptor beta chains from one sample in a study of T-cell memory formation after mild COVID-19. Via MiXCR, TCRdb re-called the 5' RACE reads, giving one row per CDR3 protein. The sample consists of hundreds of thousands of distinct CDR3 sequences, around 15% of them appearing once. Sequencing was performed on PBMCs or a T cell subset sorted from them (not recorded which). The source is a man aged 18 to 35 who had mild COVID-19 (a few samples of this study predate the infection). Cell type and time point are not known. Each CDR3 is given with its conserved first and last residue. Fields, in order: clone size, J gene, D gene, V gene, CDR3 DNA, CDR3 protein. The D gene is left open where the match is weak. For some rows the clone size is stated as once, few or many, or as a class when expanded; others skip it.

NA,TRBJ1-1,NA,TRBV7-9,TGTGCCAGCAGCTTAGATCGGGTTGCTGAAGCTTTCTTT,CASSLDRVAEAFF
few,TRBJ2-1,NA,TRBV7-6,TGTGCCAGCAGCATAAGCTGGCAGGGGAACAATGAGCAGTTCTTC,CASSISWQGNNEQFF
few,TRBJ2-3,NA,TRBV10-3,TGTGCCATCAGTGACTCCCGCGGGGCAGATACGCAGTATTTT,CAISDSRGADTQYF
many,TRBJ2-1,NA,TRBV4-2,TGTGCCAGCAGCCAGGGGGGGGCTGATGAGCAGTTCTTC,CASSQGGADEQFF
NA,TRBJ1-1,TRBD1,TRBV20-1,TGCAGTGCAACAGGGGGCTTTTTCGCTGAAGCTTTCTTT,CSATGGFFAEAFF
NA,TRBJ1-1,NA,TRBV7-9,TGTGCCGGGGCCCTTCAGTCGAACACTGAAGCTTTCTTT,CAGALQSNTEAFF
NA,TRBJ2-1,NA,TRBV10-3,TGTGCCATCAGTGAGTCCCTTCCGGGGAGCTCCTACAATGAGCAGTTCTTC,CAISESLPGSSYNEQFF
NA,TRBJ2-6,NA,TRBV5-6,TGTGCCAGCAGACCCATTACTGGCCTCGTCCTGACTTTC,CASRPITGLVLTF
NA,TRBJ1-1,NA,TRBV7-2,TGTGCCAGCAGACTCGACCACACTGAAGCTTTCTTT,CASRLDHTEAFF
NA,TRBJ1-5,NA,TRBV7-2,TGTGCCAGCAGAGGGTCGGGGAATCAGCCCCAGCATTTT,CASRGSGNQPQHF
few,TRBJ1-1,NA,TRBV19,TGTGCCAGTATGGGGGGCGCAAGCGTGGACACTGAAGCTTTCTTT,CASMGGASVDTEAFF
many,TRBJ2-2,TRBD1,TRBV7-8,TGTGCCAGCAGCCGAAAACGGGCCAGGGGGCAGGACGGGGAGCTGTTTTTT,CASSRKRARGQDGELFF
few,TRBJ2-1,NA,TRBV29-1,TGCAGCTCCGGGGCACACAGCCACAATGAGCAGTTCTTC,CSSGAHSHNEQFF
NA,TRBJ2-3,TRBD2,TRBV6-5,TGTGCCAGCAGGGAGCGGGGGGCTAGCACAGATACGCAGTATTTT,CASRERGASTDTQYF
many,TRBJ2-3,NA,TRBV5-1,TGCGCCAGCAGCTTGGGGGGAGAGAGCACAGATACGCAGTATTTT,CASSLGGESTDTQYF
few,TRBJ1-2,NA,TRBV6-5,TGTGCCAGCAGTTACGGGGCCGGGTTGGTGGGCTACACCTTC,CASSYGAGLVGYTF
few,TRBJ1-5,NA,TRBV4-1,TGCGCCAGCAGCCAAGATGTCGGCGGCAACAATCAGCCCCAGCATTTT,CASSQDVGGNNQPQHF
many,TRBJ2-1,NA,TRBV4-2,TGTGCCAGCAGCCAAGATCGAAATGAGCAGTTCTTC,CASSQDRNEQFF
NA,TRBJ2-7,NA,TRBV12-3/TRBV12-4,TGTGCCAGCAGTTACGCCTACGAGCAGTACTTC,CASSYAYEQYF
NA,TRBJ1-2,NA,TRBV12-3/TRBV12-4,TGTGCCAGCAGCCTCCGCGCCTGGGGGGCTCTTCTTCATGGCTACACCTTC,CASSLRAWGALLHGYTF
NA,TRBJ1-6,NA,TRBV5-1,TGCGCCAGCAGCTTGGATGGTGGTAGGGGGTCACCCCTCCACTTT,CASSLDGGRGSPLHF
NA,TRBJ1-4,TRBD1,TRBV20-1,TGCAGTGCAATGGACAGGGGCCTTACCGGGGGAGAAAAACTGTTTTTT,CSAMDRGLTGGEKLFF
few,TRBJ2-2,TRBD2,TRBV4-3,TGCGCCAGCAGCCAAGGGGGGGGGTTACCCGGGGAGCTGTTTTTT,CASSQGGGLPGELFF
NA,TRBJ2-7,NA,TRBV3-1,TGTGCCAGCAGCCAAGAGTCAGGGGCGGCGGGCTACCACGAGCAGTACTTC,CASSQESGAAGYHEQYF